These 28 T cell receptor beta chains came from one sample sequenced in a study of cytomegalovirus exposure and HLA in healthy donors. Both 60 Vbeta primers and 13 Jbeta primers went into the PCR. Repertoires were generated with immunoSEQ multiplex PCR, while TCRdb's copy carries only in-frame clones and drops some. The sample carries under 200,000 clones, around 72% recorded once. The sequenced sample was PBMCs. These receptors were obtained from a female donor in good health and CMV-seronegative.

The V call is TRBV7-9, the J call TRBJ1-4; D not certain. Germline values: CDR1 SEHNR, CDR2 FQNEAQ (reference sequence). CDR3 length: 17 residues. V dropped 5 bases and J dropped 3 bases, with 19 bases sitting between them. CDR3 sequence reads: CASSALGQPAANEKLFF. The CDR3 nucleotides read TGTGCCAGCAGCGCTTTAGGCCAGCCCGCGGCTAATGAAAAACTGTTTTTT.

The chain couples TRBV7-2 to TRBJ1-1; 7 bases are a match to TRBD1. V shed 5 bases and J 2 bases; nucleotides not matched to a gene: 14. Germline-derived CDR1 and CDR2 are SGHTA and FQGNSA. The CDR3 extends over 17 amino acids. The CDR3 spells CASSPVQGGYLNTEAFF. The CDR3 nucleotides read TGTGCCAGCAGCCCAGTGCAGGGGGGCTATCTTAACACTGAAGCTTTCTTT.

V is TRBV6-1 and J is TRBJ2-1; TRBD2 agrees at 7 bases. In germline, CDR1 is MNHNS, CDR2 SASEGT. This CDR3 has 13 amino acids. Trimming cost V 5 bases and J 15 bases; bases outside gene matches: 13. DNA of the CDR3: TGTGCCAGCAGTCCGGTAGCGAGGGAGGGTCCGTTCTTC. Residues: CASSPVAREGPFF.

This rearrangement joins TRBV18 to TRBJ2-2, with 7 bases aligning to TRBD2. CDR3 length: 17 residues. CDR1 is KGHSH, CDR2 LQKENI, per germline. Losses at the gene ends were 3 bases for V and 6 bases for J; bases not matched to a gene: 13. The chain's CDR3 is CASSPIPDVREAGELFF. The CDR3 nucleotides are TGTGCCAGCTCACCTATTCCGGACGTTCGGGAGGCCGGGGAGCTGTTTTTT.

In DNA, the CDR3 is TGTGCCAGCAGCTCGCCCGGGACAGCGATCTATGGCTACACCTTC. Protein sequence: CASSSPGTAIYGYTF. The chain combines TRBV7-8 with TRBJ1-2, with TRBD1 matching over 7 bases. The germline V gene encodes CDR1 SGHVS and CDR2 FQNEAQ. The CDR3 has 15 residues. V lost 4 bases to trimming and J lost 4 bases; unmatched junction nucleotides: 9.

Here the CDR3 reads CASRGYRGAPRNSNQPQHF. The CDR3 region has the DNA TGTGCCAGCAGAGGATATCGGGGGGCCCCTAGAAATAGCAATCAGCCCCAGCATTTT. This chain uses TRBV6-4 with TRBJ1-5; tentatively, D is TRBD1 (6 bases). The V gene's germline CDR1 is MRHNA and CDR2 SNTAGT. The V and J ends lost 6 bases and 0 bases respectively, with 24 bases between them. The CDR3 is 19 residues long.

This clone occurred once. The chain links TRBV6-1 to TRBJ1-1; D gene ambiguous. Germline V lookup: CDR1 MNHNS, CDR2 SASEGT. V gave up 7 bases and J gave up 0 bases, with 15 bases separating them. The CDR3 runs 15 residues. CDR3 bases: TGTGCCAGCATCCGCACCACGGTTTTGAACACTGAAGCTTTCTTT. Its translation is CASIRTTVLNTEAFF.

This chain uses TRBV7-6 with TRBJ2-7, with TRBD1 as a possible D gene (6 bases). Trimming cost V 5 bases and J 5 bases, with 16 bases left between them. The CDR3 consists of 14 residues. CDR1 is SGHVS and CDR2 is FNYEAQ in the germline V gene. CDR3 amino acids: CASSPLGQIHEQYF. For the CDR3, the DNA is TGTGCCAGCAGCCCCCTCGGACAGATCCACGAGCAGTACTTC. Full variable domain (rest looked up from reference TRBV7-6 and TRBJ2-7): GAGVSQSPRYKVTKRGQDVALRCDPISGHVSLYWYRQALGQGPEFLTYFNYEAQQDKSGLPNDRFSAERPEGSISTLTIQRTEQRDSAMYRCASSPLGQIHEQYFGPGTRLTVT.

The chain joins TRBV27 to TRBJ2-2; TRBD1 aligns across 7 bases. This CDR3 has 13 residues. The germline gives CDR1 MNHEY, CDR2 SMNVEV (reference sequence). Losses at the gene ends were 6 bases for V and 7 bases for J; bases not matched to a gene: 5. The CDR3 loop is CASSQGVGGELFF. The CDR3 coding sequence is TGTGCCAGCAGCCAGGGGGTGGGCGGGGAGCTGTTTTTT.

This clone was seen a few times. The genes are TRBV18 and TRBJ2-5; perhaps TRBD1 as D (7 bases). CDR3 length: 14 amino acids. Per germline, CDR1 KGHSH and CDR2 LQKENI. The ends were cut back, 3 bases at V and 5 bases at J, with 13 bases in the middle. The CDR3 here is CASSPHPGGETQYF. The CDR3 region has the DNA TGTGCCAGCTCACCGCACCCAGGGGGGGAGACCCAGTACTTC.

The chain couples TRBV6-4 to TRBJ2-3; TRBD1 aligns across 9 bases. Germline V gives CDR1 MRHNA, CDR2 SNTAGT. CDR3 length equals 15 residues. V gave up 2 bases and J gave up 4 bases; unmatched junction bases: 4. The CDR3 bases are TGTGCCAGCAGTGACACGGGACAGGGCTCAGATACGCAGTATTTT. Encoded protein: CASSDTGQGSDTQYF.

The V and J genes are TRBV29-1 and TRBJ2-1, with a tentative D call TRBD1 (6 bases). This CDR3 spans 12 amino acids. Germline assignment: CDR1 SQVTM and CDR2 ANQGSEA. Deletions cut 7 bases from V and 7 bases from J, with 14 bases between. The CDR3, as DNA: TGCAGCGCCCTTGGACAGTCGAATGAGCAGTTCTTC. It codes for CSALGQSNEQFF.

This chain joins TRBV7-8 and TRBJ1-1; 7 bases match TRBD1. From germline, CDR1 is SGHVS and CDR2 FQNEAQ. The CDR3 loop spans 15 amino acids. V lost 5 bases to trimming and J lost 3 bases; unmatched junction nucleotides: 9. DNA of the CDR3: TGTGCCAGCAGCCCCGGGGGCAGGGGGGACACTGAAGCTTTCTTT. Translation: CASSPGGRGDTEAFF.

The J gene is TRBJ1-5, the V gene TRBV6-5; D remains ambiguous. The CDR3 loop spans 14 amino acids. Between the trimmed V and J ends, which lost 5 bases and 11 bases, there was a span of 19 bases. Germline values: CDR1 MNHEY, CDR2 SVGAGI. The CDR3 region has the DNA TGTGCCAGCAGTCCCCCTGTTACAGCCACGGCCCAGCATTTT. Translating it yields CASSPPVTATAQHF.

The CDR3 DNA follows: TGTGCCACCAGCAGAGACCTGACAGGGGGAGACACCGGGGAGCTGTTTTTT. The encoded protein is CATSRDLTGGDTGELFF. The chain uses TRBV15 and TRBJ2-2, with 9 bases identical to TRBD1. CDR3 length equals 17 residues. Per the germline V gene, CDR1 is LNHNV and CDR2 is YYDKDF (reference sequence). The ends lost 0 bases at V and 3 bases at J; junction bases unmatched: 5.

The genes are TRBV11-3 and TRBJ2-3; D is undetermined. CDR1 SGHNT and CDR2 YENEEA come from the germline V gene. The CDR3 spans 15 residues. Between the trimmed V and J ends, which lost 2 bases and 4 bases, there was a span of 13 bases. CDR3 sequence reads: CASSLRFAGSDTQYF. CDR3 sequence (DNA): TGTGCCAGCAGCTTACGGTTCGCCGGGTCAGATACGCAGTATTTT.

Comment on this clone: An end of the junction differs from the germline gene, which may be a read error. The chain employs TRBV7-9 and TRBJ1-5, with D maybe TRBD1 (5 bases). Germline lookup yields CDR1 SEHNR and CDR2 FQNEAQ (reference sequence). The CDR3 loop spans 15 amino acids. CDR3 amino acids: CSSSLSGLQGQPQHF. The DNA for the CDR3 is TGTTCCAGCAGCTTATCAGGTCTCCAGGGTCAGCCCCAGCATTTT.

The chain links TRBV15 to TRBJ2-7; D may be TRBD2 (6 bases). The CDR3 runs to 16 residues. Germline CDR1 reads LNHNV; CDR2 reads YYDKDF (reference sequence). Trimming left V 0 bases short and J 3 bases short, with 15 bases between. Written as DNA, the CDR3 is TGTGCCACCAGCAGAGAGAGGGATAGGGGACTCTACGAGCAGTACTTC. Protein sequence: CATSRERDRGLYEQYF. The full variable domain, its missing parts supplied by reference TRBV15 and TRBJ2-7, is DAMVIQNPRYQVTQFGKPVTLSCSQTLNHNVMYWYQQKSSQAPKLLFHYYDKDFNNEADTPDNFQSRRPNTSFCFLDIRSPGLGDTAMYLCATSRERDRGLYEQYFGPGTRLTVT.

The chain links TRBV9 to TRBJ2-3, with a tentative D call TRBD2 (6 bases). V was cut by 4 bases and J by 0 bases, with 15 bases left in between. CDR1 and CDR2 (germline): SGDLS, YYNGEE. CDR3 length equals 16 residues. DNA of the CDR3: TGTGCCAGCAGCCCGCGGGGACTTTCTAGCACAGATACGCAGTATTTT. This codes for CASSPRGLSSTDTQYF.

The rearrangement joins TRBV9 to TRBJ2-1, with 7 bases fitting TRBD1. The length of the CDR3 is 16 residues. CDR1 is SGDLS, CDR2 YYNGEE, per germline. After removal of 4 bases from V and 2 bases from J, the junction contained 9 bases not matched to a gene. CDR3 protein: CASSPSLTGTYNEQFF. Here the CDR3 DNA reads TGTGCCAGCAGCCCTTCCTTGACAGGGACCTACAATGAGCAGTTCTTC.

The chain couples TRBV7-9 to TRBJ1-2; 8 nucleotides line up with TRBD1. The CDR3 loop spans 17 amino acids. V lost 3 bases to trimming and J lost 8 bases; unmatched junction nucleotides: 17. CDR1 SEHNR and CDR2 FQNEAQ come from the germline V gene (reference sequence). The CDR3 spells CASSFLGSKATGDGYTF. As DNA, the CDR3 is TGTGCCAGCAGCTTCCTTGGCTCCAAGGCGACAGGGGACGGCTACACCTTC. The entire variable domain, with the rest obtained from reference TRBV7-9 and TRBJ1-2, is as follows: DTGVSQNPRHKITKRGQNVTFRCDPISEHNRLYWYRQTLGQGPEFLTYFQNEAQLEKSRLLSDRFSAERPKGSFSTLEIQRTEQGDSAMYLCASSFLGSKATGDGYTFGSGTRLTVV.

The rearrangement uses TRBV9 and TRBJ1-2; maybe TRBD1 (5 bases). The germline V gene has CDR1 SGDLS and CDR2 YYNGEE. The CDR3 is 17 residues long. Trimming removed 3 bases at V and 3 bases at J, with 21 bases between. CDR3 nucleotide sequence: TGTGCCAGCAGCGGTGGGGGGGGGAGGGTTGAAGACTATGGCTACACCTTC. This codes for CASSGGGGRVEDYGYTF. The variable domain in full, with the rest retrieved from reference TRBV9 and TRBJ1-2, is DSGVTQTPKHLITATGQRVTLRCSPRSGDLSVYWYQQSLDQGLQFLIQYYNGEERAKGNILERFSAQQFPDLHSELNLSSLELGDSALYFCASSGGGGRVEDYGYTFGSGTRLTVV.

In its sample, this clone was seen a few times. The chain joins TRBV5-8 to TRBJ2-1; a possible D gene is TRBD1 (5 bases). V was trimmed by 0 bases and J by 4 bases, leaving 8 bases between them. The germline gives CDR1 SGHTS, CDR2 YDEGEE. This CDR3 has 14 amino acids. The CDR3 reads CASSLGQIYNEQFF. The DNA of the CDR3 is TGTGCCAGCAGCTTGGGACAGATATACAATGAGCAGTTCTTC.

This chain uses TRBV30 with TRBJ1-4, with a tentative D call TRBD1 (6 bases). The CDR3 is 13 residues long. Germline CDR1 and CDR2: GTSNPN and SVGIG (reference sequence). V lost 2 bases and J lost 4, with 8 bases in between. The CDR3 is CAWSQGFNEKLFF. CDR3 coding DNA: TGTGCCTGGAGTCAGGGGTTTAATGAAAAACTGTTTTTT.

The V and J genes are TRBV9 and TRBJ2-2; 7 bases line up with TRBD1. The CDR3 has 15 residues. Germline CDR1 reads SGDLS; CDR2 reads YYNGEE. With V trimmed by 4 bases and J by 2 bases, 5 bases remained unmatched. CDR3 in amino acids: CASSRRDRNTGELFF. The CDR3 DNA reads TGTGCCAGCAGCCGCCGGGACAGAAACACCGGGGAGCTGTTTTTT. Supplemented by reference TRBV9 and TRBJ2-2, the full variable domain reads DSGVTQTPKHLITATGQRVTLRCSPRSGDLSVYWYQQSLDQGLQFLIQYYNGEERAKGNILERFSAQQFPDLHSELNLSSLELGDSALYFCASSRRDRNTGELFFGEGSRLTVL.

The chain has TRBV7-2 and TRBJ1-2; D remains unclear. This CDR3 region has 14 residues. Trimming stripped 4 bases from V and 4 bases from J, with 13 bases between. Germline V gives CDR1 SGHTA, CDR2 FQGNSA. The CDR3 nucleotides are TGTGCCAGCAGCTCCCGATTACAGCTCTATGGCTACACCTTC. This sequence encodes CASSSRLQLYGYTF.

This chain links TRBV5-5 with TRBJ1-5, with D perhaps matching TRBD1 (6 bases). V lost 4 bases, J lost 5 bases, and 10 bases lay in between. The CDR3 has 13 residues. Germline V gene sequence: CDR1 SGHKS, CDR2 YYEKEE (reference sequence). The CDR3 is CASSGGHYQPQHF. The CDR3 region has the DNA TGTGCCAGCAGCGGGGGACACTATCAGCCCCAGCATTTT. Full variable domain (rest looked up from reference TRBV5-5 and TRBJ1-5): DAGVTQSPTHLIKTRGQQVTLRCSPISGHKSVSWYQQVLGQGPQFIFQYYEKEERGRGNFPDRFSARQFPNYSSELNVNALLLGDSALYLCASSGGHYQPQHFGDGTRLSIL.

The chain is built from TRBV7-2 and TRBJ1-5; perhaps TRBD1 as D (5 bases). CDR3 size: 14 residues. Trimming removed 5 bases from V and 9 bases from J, with 17 bases in between. Germline CDR1 reads SGHTA; CDR2 reads FQGNSA. The CDR3 loop reads CASSAGGEGRPQHF. DNA of the CDR3: TGTGCCAGCAGCGCGGGGGGGGAGGGTAGGCCCCAGCATTTT.